The table lists the clone carrying this T cell receptor beta chain with a count of one. The antigen is unknown. The CDR3 has 14 amino acids. In germline, CDR1 is SGHKS, CDR2 YYEKEE (reference sequence). V was cut by 1 base and J by 1 base, with 9 bases left in between. Some clones are missing from TCRdb's copy, which holds only in-frame ones; the method was immunoSEQ multiplex PCR. Found here are about 6,700 clones, roughly 70% of them singletons; the top ten hold about 42%. This sample was included in a study of somatic mutations in cytotoxic T cells in rheumatoid arthritis. Notes on the study in general: Unlike healthy controls, rheumatoid arthritis patients had CD8+ clonality that increased with age.

This chain links TRBV5-5 with TRBJ2-7, with a tentative D call TRBD1 (6 bases). The sequenced sample consisted of CD8+ T cells sorted from blood. The receptor was derived from a man aged 35 to 55 in good health. Written as DNA, the CDR3 is TGTGCCAGCAGCTTGCGGACAGCTTCCTACGAGCAGTACTTC. It is translated as CASSLRTASYEQYF.